Listed here are 12 T cell receptor beta chains from one sample, sequenced in a study of T-cell memory formation after mild COVID-19. One entry per CDR3 protein, called by TCRdb with MiXCR from the 5' RACE reads. Here the sample spans 350,000 to 450,000 distinct CDR3 sequences, less than 25% being singletons. Sequenced input: PBMCs or a T cell subset sorted from them (not recorded which). The receptor source for this set is an adult woman who had mild COVID-19 (a few samples of this study predate the infection). Cell type and time point are not known.

The V and J genes are TRBV7-2 and TRBJ2-7; TRBD2 agrees at 7 bases. J gave up 0 bases and V 5 bases, and 10 bases lay outside the gene matches. This CDR3 contains 16 residues. Germline lookup yields CDR1 SGHTA and CDR2 FQGNSA. CDR3 loop: CASSLRAGLNSYEQYF. CDR3 bases: TGTGCCAGCAGCCTAAGAGCGGGACTGAACTCCTACGAGCAGTACTTC.

This clonotype was seen a handful of times. This chain joins TRBV27 and TRBJ2-7; 10 nucleotides align to TRBD2. CDR3 length: 17 residues. Germline-derived CDR1 and CDR2 are MNHEY and SMNVEV (reference sequence). V shed 2 bases, J shed 0 bases, and the junction held 7 bases outside the gene matches. CDR3 in DNA: TGTGCCAGCAGTTTAGCTAGCGGGGGTGTATACTCCTACGAGCAGTACTTC. It codes for CASSLASGGVYSYEQYF.

The chain uses TRBV5-1 and TRBJ2-3; D may be TRBD2 (5 bases). CDR1 and CDR2 from the germline V gene are SGHRS and YFSETQ. V was clipped by 4 bases and J by 1 base, with 13 bases between them. The CDR3 is 15 residues long. CDR3 nucleotide sequence: TGCGCCAGCAGCGGACGGGATACGGGCACAGATACGCAGTATTTT. Protein product: CASSGRDTGTDTQYF. Variable domain in full (rest from reference TRBV5-1 and TRBJ2-3): KAGVTQTPRYLIKTRGQQVTLSCSPISGHRSVSWYQQTPGQGLQFLFEYFSETQRNKGNFPGRFSGRQFSNSRSEMNVSTLELGDSALYLCASSGRDTGTDTQYFGPGTRLTVL.

The genes are TRBV25-1 and TRBJ1-2; 7 positions agree with TRBD1. Germline assignment: CDR1 MGHDK and CDR2 SYGVNS. With 3 bases clipped from V and 4 bases from J, the junction kept 5 bases outside the gene matches. This CDR3 comprises 14 residues. The CDR3 here is CASSDLGTAYGYTF. The DNA for the CDR3 is TGTGCCAGCAGTGACCTCGGGACAGCCTATGGCTACACCTTC.

This clonotype was counted only a few times. This chain uses TRBV20-1 with TRBJ1-2, with 7 positions matching TRBD1. The CDR3 is 15 amino acids. Germline loops: CDR1 DFQATT, CDR2 SNEGSKA (reference sequence). V shed 0 bases, J shed 4 bases, and the junction held 8 bases outside the gene matches. Here the CDR3 DNA reads TGCAGTGCTAGAGATCGGCCAGGGGGGGGCTATGGCTACACCTTC. Protein: CSARDRPGGGYGYTF.

The J gene is TRBJ2-1, the V gene TRBV12-3 or TRBV12-4; maybe TRBD2 (6 bases). This CDR3 has 16 residues. Trimming took off 6 bases at V and 5 bases at J, with 20 bases between the two ends. Written as DNA, the CDR3 is TGTGCCAGCAGCTCACCGGGACTCGTCCCGCACAATGAGCAGTTCTTC. It is translated as CASSSPGLVPHNEQFF.

The table lists this clonotype with a few counts. The rearrangement links TRBV5-8 to TRBJ1-5; TRBD1 aligns across 7 bases. This CDR3 is built from 15 residues. After removal of 5 bases from V and 3 bases from J, the junction contained 8 bases not matched to a gene. The germline gives CDR1 SGHTS, CDR2 YDEGEE. The DNA for the CDR3 is TGTGCCAGCAGTTCCCAGGGGACAGACAATCAGCCCCAGCATTTT. This sequence encodes CASSSQGTDNQPQHF.

The J gene is TRBJ2-7, the V gene TRBV5-6, with 11 nucleotides matching TRBD1. This CDR3 has 15 residues. J was trimmed by 5 bases and V by 4 bases; bases with no gene match: 8. Germline V gene lookup returns CDR1 SGHDT and CDR2 YYEEEE. CDR3 in DNA: TGTGCCAGCAGCCCCGGACAGGGGGCGCTCCACGAGCAGTACTTC. The encoded protein is CASSPGQGALHEQYF.

The chain links TRBV18 to TRBJ2-7; no clear D gene. The ends were cut back, 0 bases at V and 2 bases at J, with 5 bases in the middle. The CDR3 has 13 residues. The germline gives CDR1 KGHSH, CDR2 LQKENI. Here the CDR3 DNA reads TGTGCCAGCTCACCACCAATCCCCTACGAGCAGTACTTC. Translated: CASSPPIPYEQYF.

This sequence joins TRBV5-6 and TRBJ2-4; 7 bases are a match to TRBD1. The CDR3 is 14 amino acids. Germline CDR1 reads SGHDT; CDR2 reads YYEEEE. The ends lost 3 bases at V and 7 bases at J; junction bases unmatched: 7. The CDR3 protein is CASSYELTGNIQYF. The CDR3 coding sequence is TGTGCCAGCAGCTACGAACTGACAGGGAACATTCAGTACTTC.

The chain is built from TRBV30 and TRBJ2-1, with D possibly matching TRBD2 (7 bases). This CDR3 contains 14 residues. The germline V gene encodes CDR1 GTSNPN and CDR2 SVGIG (reference sequence). Trimming removed 0 bases at V and 8 bases at J, with 14 bases between. CDR3 protein: CAWSVWGGLDEQFF. DNA of the CDR3: TGTGCCTGGAGTGTCTGGGGGGGCCTCGATGAGCAGTTCTTC.

The chain joins TRBV7-9 to TRBJ1-1; D not resolved. The CDR3 contains 16 residues. V gave up 7 bases and J gave up 0 bases, with 18 bases separating them. CDR1 SEHNR and CDR2 FQNEAQ come from the germline V gene (reference sequence). CDR3 nucleotide sequence: TGTGCCAGCACCCCCCCGGGTCAAGGGATGAACACTGAAGCTTTCTTT. Translating it yields CASTPPGQGMNTEAFF.